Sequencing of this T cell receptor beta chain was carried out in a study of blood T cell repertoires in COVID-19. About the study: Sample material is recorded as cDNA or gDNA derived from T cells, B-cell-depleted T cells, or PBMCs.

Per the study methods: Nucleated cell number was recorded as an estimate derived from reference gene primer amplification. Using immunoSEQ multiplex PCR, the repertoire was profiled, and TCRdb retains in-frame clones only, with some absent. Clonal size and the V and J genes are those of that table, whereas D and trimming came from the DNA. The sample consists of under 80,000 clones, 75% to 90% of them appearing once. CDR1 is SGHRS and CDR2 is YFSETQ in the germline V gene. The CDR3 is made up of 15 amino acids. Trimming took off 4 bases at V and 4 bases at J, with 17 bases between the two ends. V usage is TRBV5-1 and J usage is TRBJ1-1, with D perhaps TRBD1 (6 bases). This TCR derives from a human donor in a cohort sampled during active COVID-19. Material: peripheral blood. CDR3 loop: CASSESQGRGTEAFF. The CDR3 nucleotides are TGCGCCAGCAGCGAATCACAGGGTAGAGGCACTGAAGCTTTCTTT.